This TCR beta chain derives from a study of identical twins. The CDR3 is 13 residues long. CDR1 and CDR2 from the germline V gene are SGHTA and FQGNSA. The germline V and J ends were trimmed by 1 base and 6 bases, with 7 bases remaining between them. Study observations and caveats: Sharing of beta out-of-frame sequences by twins showed a weaker excess. Out-of-frame TCR alpha sharing in monozygotic twins exceeded recombination model predictions.

With template switching, a universal primer site was added, and the cDNA carried unique molecular identifiers. TCRdb independently ran MiXCR on the 5' RACE reads; one entry per CDR3 protein. Of around 570,000 distinct CDR3 sequences in the sample, approximately 9.6% were seen once. This clonotype was seen a few times. Its specificity is unknown. The same sample was also used in a study of yellow fever vaccine responses in identical twins.

This chain links TRBV7-2 with TRBJ2-1; the D gene is possibly TRBD1 (5 bases). The origin of this receptor is a woman under 30 in good health. The source material was PBMCs. CDR3 amino acids: CASSLEGFNEQFF. CDR3 nucleotide sequence: TGTGCCAGCAGCTTAGAGGGGTTCAATGAGCAGTTCTTC.